Included here is one T cell receptor beta chain sequence, with context. Its recognized antigen is unknown. For TCRbeta CDR3 sequencing, genomic DNA was extracted from sorted cells using the QIAGEN DNeasy Blood and Tissue Kit. High-throughput TCRbeta CDR3 sequencing was carried out commercially through immunoSEQ, with PCR amplification with bias correction and internal controls included. The original methods were these. A unique productive TCRbeta sequence was defined by the CDR3 nucleotide sequence when primers matched, and otherwise by the CDR3 amino acid sequence together with the Vbeta and Jbeta genes. Sorting error was corrected by removing sequences shared between sorted populations at a frequency ratio of 2:1 or less, and the remaining shared sequences were assigned to the higher population. Sequences were defined as donor-reactive when expanded at least 5-fold in CFSE-low cells versus unstimulated cells and present at a frequency of at least 0.01% in CFSE-low cells. Repertoire divergence was quantified by Jensen-Shannon divergence calculated from the top 100 TCRbeta sequences ranked by frequency. When a sample had multiple sequencing runs, each run was corrected for sorting error separately and the runs were then pooled. This immuneACCESS table, as held by TCRdb, lists in-frame sequences with V and J called but not all clones. Of the missing ones, under half trace to an unresolved V gene in checked studies; the others have no known cause. That table is the source of V, J and clone size, and D and trimming were worked out from the DNA. The sample's own table lists around 10,000 clones. Roughly 27% of the sample is taken by the ten largest.

This entry belongs to a study of Tregs in tolerant kidney transplant recipients (dated by TCRdb to the late 2010s). In the study overall: The study applied TCRbeta sequencing to find donor-specific regulatory T cells before combined kidney and bone marrow transplantation and then followed those same cells after transplant. Here is what the overall study found, with its caveats: Expanding Tregs with activated donor B cells appeared to identify the most biologically relevant and donor-specific TCRbeta repertoire. Biological reproducibility was not directly assessed, although technical replication error appeared to be minimal. In tolerant patients, donor-specific Tregs expanded more than Tregs overall, which suggests antigen-driven rather than nonspecific expansion. For some patients the PCR primers changed over time, which made it impossible to compare the samples from those patients at the nucleotide level. Because the study included only a small number of patients, the results must be confirmed in larger populations and under other immunosuppression protocols.

The transplants used related donors along with nonmyeloablative bone marrow transplantation, and in the human trials mixed chimerism was transient. Thawed PBMCs were FACS-sorted into unstimulated Tregs (CD4+CD25+CD127-), CD4+ non-Tregs (CD4+CD25-), CD4 cells and CD8 cells. The patients were a handful of recipients of combined kidney and bone marrow transplants from the ITN036ST trial, and samples were available only for these trial subjects. Healthy control blood was processed to PBMCs by Ficoll density gradient and cryopreserved, and patient PBMCs were collected before and after transplant. The sequence was obtained from a human patient who received a combined kidney and bone marrow transplant. In transplant recipients, some T cells may be of donor rather than host origin. The input for sequencing was CD8+ T cells from blood (PBMCs), taken 24 months after the transplant.

Incomplete CDR3 DNA: TGTGCCTGGAGTGTTGGCAGGGGGAATCAGCCC. The resulting protein is CAWSVGRGNQP. The whole CDR3 reads CAWSVGRGNQPQHF. The rearrangement combines TRBV30 with TRBJ1-5; the junction holds 7 bases that match TRBD1. The observed sequence ends 3 residues before the CDR3 terminus, with the missing tail filled in from the germline J gene. Reading the germline V gene (reference sequence) gives CDR1 GTSNPN and CDR2 SVGIG. There are 14 amino acids in the CDR3, from cysteine to phenylalanine inclusive. Of the CDR3's DNA, 33 bases were read; they are in frame from base 1. V ends up 0 bases short and J 4 bases short, with an unmatched junction base count of 3.